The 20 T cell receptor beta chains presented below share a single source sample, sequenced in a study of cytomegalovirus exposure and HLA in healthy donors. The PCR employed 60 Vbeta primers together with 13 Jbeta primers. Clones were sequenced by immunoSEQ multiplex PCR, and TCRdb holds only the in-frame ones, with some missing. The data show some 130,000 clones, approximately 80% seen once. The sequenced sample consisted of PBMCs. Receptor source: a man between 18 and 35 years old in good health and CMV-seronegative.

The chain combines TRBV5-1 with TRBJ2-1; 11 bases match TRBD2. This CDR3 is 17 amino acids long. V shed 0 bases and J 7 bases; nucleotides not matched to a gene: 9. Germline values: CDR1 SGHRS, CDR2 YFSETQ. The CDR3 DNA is TGCGCCAGCAGCTTGGCCCTTACTAGCGGGAGCGGGAATGAGCAGTTCTTC. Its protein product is CASSLALTSGSGNEQFF.

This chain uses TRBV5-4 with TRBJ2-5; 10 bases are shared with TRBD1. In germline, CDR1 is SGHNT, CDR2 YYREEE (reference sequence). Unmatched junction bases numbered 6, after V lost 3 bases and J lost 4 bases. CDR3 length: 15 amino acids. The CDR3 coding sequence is TGTGCCAGCAGCTCTGGGACAGGGGTGGGAGAGACCCAGTACTTC. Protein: CASSSGTGVGETQYF.

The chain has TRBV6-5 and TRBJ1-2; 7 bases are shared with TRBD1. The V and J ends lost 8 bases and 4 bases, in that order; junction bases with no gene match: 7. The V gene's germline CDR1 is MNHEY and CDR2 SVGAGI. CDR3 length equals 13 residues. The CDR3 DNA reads TGTGCCAGCTCCGCTCAGGGGGGCTATGGCTACACCTTC. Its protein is CASSAQGGYGYTF.

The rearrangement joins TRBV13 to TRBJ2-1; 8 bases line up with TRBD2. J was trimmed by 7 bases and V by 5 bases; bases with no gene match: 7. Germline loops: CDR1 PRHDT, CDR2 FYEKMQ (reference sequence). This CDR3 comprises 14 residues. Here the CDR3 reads CASSPPASGNEQFF. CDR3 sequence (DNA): TGTGCCAGCAGCCCACCCGCTAGCGGGAATGAGCAGTTCTTC.

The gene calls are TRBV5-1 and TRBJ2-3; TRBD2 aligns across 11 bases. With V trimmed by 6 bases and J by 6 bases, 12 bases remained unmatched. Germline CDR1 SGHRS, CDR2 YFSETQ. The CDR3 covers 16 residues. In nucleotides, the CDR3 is TGCGCCAGCACCTCTACACTAGCGGGAGCCCGGGATACGCAGTATTTT. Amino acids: CASTSTLAGARDTQYF.

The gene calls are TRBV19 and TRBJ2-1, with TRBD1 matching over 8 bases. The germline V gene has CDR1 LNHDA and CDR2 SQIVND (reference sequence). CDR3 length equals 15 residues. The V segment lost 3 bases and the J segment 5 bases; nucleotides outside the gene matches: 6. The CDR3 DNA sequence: TGTGCCAGTAGTATCTACCGGACAGGGAACAATGAGCAGTTCTTC. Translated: CASSIYRTGNNEQFF. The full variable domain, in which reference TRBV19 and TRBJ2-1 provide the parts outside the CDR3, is DGGITQSPKYLFRKEGQNVTLSCEQNLNHDAMYWYRQDPGQGLRLIYYSQIVNDFQKGDIAEGYSVSREKKESFPLTVTSAQKNPTAFYLCASSIYRTGNNEQFFGPGTRLTVL.

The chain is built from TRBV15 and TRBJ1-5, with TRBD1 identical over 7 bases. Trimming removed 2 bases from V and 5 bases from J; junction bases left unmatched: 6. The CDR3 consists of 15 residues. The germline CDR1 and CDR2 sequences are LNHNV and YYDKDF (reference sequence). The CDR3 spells CATSRHDREDQPQHF. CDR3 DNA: TGTGCCACCAGCAGACATGACAGGGAAGATCAGCCCCAGCATTTT.

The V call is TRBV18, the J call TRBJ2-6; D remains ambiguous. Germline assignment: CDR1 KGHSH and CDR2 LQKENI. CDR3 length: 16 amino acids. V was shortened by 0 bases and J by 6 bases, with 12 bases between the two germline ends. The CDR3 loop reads CASSPPSLTMANVLTF. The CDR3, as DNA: TGTGCCAGCTCACCACCAAGCCTTACCATGGCCAACGTCCTGACTTTC.

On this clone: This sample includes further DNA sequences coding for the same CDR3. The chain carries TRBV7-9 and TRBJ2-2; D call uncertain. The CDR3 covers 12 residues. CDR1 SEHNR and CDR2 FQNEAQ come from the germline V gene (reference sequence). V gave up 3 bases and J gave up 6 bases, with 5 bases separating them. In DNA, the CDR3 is TGTGCCAGCAGCTTTCTTTCCGGGGAGCTGTTTTTT. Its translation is CASSFLSGELFF.

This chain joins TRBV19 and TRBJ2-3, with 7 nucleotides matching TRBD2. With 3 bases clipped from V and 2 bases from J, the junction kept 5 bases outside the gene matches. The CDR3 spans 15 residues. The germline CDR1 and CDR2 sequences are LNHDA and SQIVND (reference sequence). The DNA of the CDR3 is TGTGCCAGTAGTATTCGACTAGCACACACAGATACGCAGTATTTT. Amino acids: CASSIRLAHTDTQYF.

As DNA, the CDR3 is TGTGCCTGGACCGAACCACTAGCGGGAGGGCCAGATACGCAGTATTTT. Residues: CAWTEPLAGGPDTQYF. The chain has TRBV30 and TRBJ2-3, with 13 nucleotides matching TRBD2. The length of the CDR3 is 16 residues. Germline V gene lookup returns CDR1 GTSNPN and CDR2 SVGIG (reference sequence). With V trimmed by 4 bases and J by 4 bases, 8 bases remained unmatched.

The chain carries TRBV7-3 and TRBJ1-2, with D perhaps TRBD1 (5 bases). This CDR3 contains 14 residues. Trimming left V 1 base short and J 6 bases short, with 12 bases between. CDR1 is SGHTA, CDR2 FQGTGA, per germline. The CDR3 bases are TGTGCCAGCAGCTTAAATATGGGAGGGGATGGCTACACCTTC. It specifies CASSLNMGGDGYTF.

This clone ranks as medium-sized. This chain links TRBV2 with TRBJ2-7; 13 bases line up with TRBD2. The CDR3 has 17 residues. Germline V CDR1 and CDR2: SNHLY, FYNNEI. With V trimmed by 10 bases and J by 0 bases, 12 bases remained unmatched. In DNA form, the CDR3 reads TGTGCCAACATTCCCGGGACTAGCGGGATGAGCTCCTACGAGCAGTACTTC. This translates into CANIPGTSGMSSYEQYF.

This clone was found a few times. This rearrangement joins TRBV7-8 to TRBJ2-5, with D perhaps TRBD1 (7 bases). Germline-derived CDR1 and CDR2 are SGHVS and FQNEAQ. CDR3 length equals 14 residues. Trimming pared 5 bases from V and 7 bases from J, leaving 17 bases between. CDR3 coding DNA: TGTGCCAGCAGCCCCCATGGCGGGGACAGGACCCAGTACTTC. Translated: CASSPHGGDRTQYF.

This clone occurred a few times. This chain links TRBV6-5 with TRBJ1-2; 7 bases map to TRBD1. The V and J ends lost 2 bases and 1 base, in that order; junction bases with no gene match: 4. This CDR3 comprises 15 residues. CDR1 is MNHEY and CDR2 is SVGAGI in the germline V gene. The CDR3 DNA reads TGTGCCAGCAGTTACCTAGGGGGCCGTAACTATGGCTACACCTTC. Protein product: CASSYLGGRNYGYTF.

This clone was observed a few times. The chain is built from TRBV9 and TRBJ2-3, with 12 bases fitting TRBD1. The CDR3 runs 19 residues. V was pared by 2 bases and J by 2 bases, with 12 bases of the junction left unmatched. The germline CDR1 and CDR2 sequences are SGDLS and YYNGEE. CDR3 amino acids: CASSVSGTGGAKVTDTQYF. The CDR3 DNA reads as TGTGCCAGCAGCGTCTCCGGGACAGGGGGCGCGAAAGTCACAGATACGCAGTATTTT.

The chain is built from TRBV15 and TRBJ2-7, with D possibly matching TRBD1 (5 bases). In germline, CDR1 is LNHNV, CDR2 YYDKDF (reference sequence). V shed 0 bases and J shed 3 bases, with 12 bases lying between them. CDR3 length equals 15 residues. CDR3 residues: CATSRDQGILYEQYV. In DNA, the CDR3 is TGTGCCACCAGCAGAGATCAGGGTATCCTCTACGAGCAGTACGTC.

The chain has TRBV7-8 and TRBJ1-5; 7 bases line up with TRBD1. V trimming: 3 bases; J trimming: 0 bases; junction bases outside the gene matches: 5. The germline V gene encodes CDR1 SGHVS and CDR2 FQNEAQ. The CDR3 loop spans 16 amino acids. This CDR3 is CASSLGGQDSNQPQHF. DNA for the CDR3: TGTGCCAGCAGCTTGGGAGGACAGGATAGCAATCAGCCCCAGCATTTT. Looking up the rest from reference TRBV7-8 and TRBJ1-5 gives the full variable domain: GAGVSQSPRYKVAKRGQDVALRCDPISGHVSLFWYQQALGQGPEFLTYFQNEAQLDKSGLPSDRFFAERPEGSVSTLKIQRTQQEDSAVYLCASSLGGQDSNQPQHFGDGTRLSIL.

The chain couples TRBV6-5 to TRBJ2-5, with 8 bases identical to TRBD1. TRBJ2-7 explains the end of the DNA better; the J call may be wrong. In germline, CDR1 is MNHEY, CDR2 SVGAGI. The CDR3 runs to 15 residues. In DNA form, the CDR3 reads TGTGCCAGCAGTTACTCTCCGACAGGGGATTACGAGCAGTACTTC. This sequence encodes CASSYSPTGDYEQYF.

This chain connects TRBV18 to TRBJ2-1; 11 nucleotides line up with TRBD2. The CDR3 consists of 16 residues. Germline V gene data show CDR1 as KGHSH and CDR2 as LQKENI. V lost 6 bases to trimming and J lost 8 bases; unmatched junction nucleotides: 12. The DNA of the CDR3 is TGTGCCAGCTCCCCCAGTGGGCTAGCGGGAGGATATGAGCAGTTCTTC. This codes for CASSPSGLAGGYEQFF.